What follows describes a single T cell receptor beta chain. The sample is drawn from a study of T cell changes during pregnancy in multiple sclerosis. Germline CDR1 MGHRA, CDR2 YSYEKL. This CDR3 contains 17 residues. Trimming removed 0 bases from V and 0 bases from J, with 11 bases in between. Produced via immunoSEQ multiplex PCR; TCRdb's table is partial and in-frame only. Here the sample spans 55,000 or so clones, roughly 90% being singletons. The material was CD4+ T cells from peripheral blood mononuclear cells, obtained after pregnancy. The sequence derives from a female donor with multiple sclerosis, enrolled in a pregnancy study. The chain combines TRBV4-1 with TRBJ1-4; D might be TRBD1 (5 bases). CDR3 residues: CASSQDIDSSTNEKLFF. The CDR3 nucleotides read TGCGCCAGCAGCCAAGATATAGACAGCTCAACTAATGAAAAACTGTTTTTT.